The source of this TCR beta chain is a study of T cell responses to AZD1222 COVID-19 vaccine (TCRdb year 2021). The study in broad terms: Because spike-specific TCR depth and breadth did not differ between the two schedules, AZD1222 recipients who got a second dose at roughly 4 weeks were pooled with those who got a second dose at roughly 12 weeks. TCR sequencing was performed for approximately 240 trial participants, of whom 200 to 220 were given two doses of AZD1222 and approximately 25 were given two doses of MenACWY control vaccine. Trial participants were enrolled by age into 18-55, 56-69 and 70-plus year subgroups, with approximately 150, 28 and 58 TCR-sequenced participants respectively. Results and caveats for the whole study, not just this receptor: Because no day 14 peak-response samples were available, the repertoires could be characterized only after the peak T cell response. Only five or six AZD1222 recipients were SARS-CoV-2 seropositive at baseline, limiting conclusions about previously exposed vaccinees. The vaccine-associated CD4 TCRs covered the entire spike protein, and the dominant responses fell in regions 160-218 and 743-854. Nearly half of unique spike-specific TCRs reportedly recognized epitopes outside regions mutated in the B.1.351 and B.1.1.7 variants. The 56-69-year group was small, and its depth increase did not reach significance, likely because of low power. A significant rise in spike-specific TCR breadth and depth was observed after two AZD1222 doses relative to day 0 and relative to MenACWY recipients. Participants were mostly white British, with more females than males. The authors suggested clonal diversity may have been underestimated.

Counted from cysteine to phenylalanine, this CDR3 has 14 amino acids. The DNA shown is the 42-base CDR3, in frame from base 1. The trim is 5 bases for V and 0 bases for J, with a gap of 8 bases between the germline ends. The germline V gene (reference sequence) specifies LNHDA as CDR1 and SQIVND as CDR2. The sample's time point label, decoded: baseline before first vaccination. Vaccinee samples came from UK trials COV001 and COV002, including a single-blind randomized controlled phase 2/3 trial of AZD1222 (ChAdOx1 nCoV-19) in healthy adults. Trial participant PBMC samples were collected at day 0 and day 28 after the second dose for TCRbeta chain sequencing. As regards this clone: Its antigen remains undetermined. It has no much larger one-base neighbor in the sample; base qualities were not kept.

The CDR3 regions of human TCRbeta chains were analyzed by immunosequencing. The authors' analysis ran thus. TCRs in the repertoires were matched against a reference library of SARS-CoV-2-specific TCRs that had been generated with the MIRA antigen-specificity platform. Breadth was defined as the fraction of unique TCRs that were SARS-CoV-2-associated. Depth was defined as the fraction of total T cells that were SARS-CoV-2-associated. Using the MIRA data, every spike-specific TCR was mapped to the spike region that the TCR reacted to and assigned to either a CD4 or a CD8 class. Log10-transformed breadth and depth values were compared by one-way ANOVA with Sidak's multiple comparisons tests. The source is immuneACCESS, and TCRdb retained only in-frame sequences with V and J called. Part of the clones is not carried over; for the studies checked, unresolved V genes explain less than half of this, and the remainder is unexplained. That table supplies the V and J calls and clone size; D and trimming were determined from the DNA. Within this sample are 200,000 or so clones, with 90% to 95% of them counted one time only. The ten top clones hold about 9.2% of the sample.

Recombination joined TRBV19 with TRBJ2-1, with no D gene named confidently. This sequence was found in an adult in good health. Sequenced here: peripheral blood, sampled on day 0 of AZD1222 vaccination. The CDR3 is CASSSRSSYNEQFF. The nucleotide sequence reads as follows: TGTGCCAGTAGTTCGAGGAGCTCCTACAATGAGCAGTTCTTC.